This T cell receptor (beta chain) was found in a study of blood T cell repertoires in COVID-19. Overall study context: Spain, Italy and the United States supplied samples that represented acute and convalescent COVID-19. Sources were T cells, B-cell-depleted T cells, or PBMCs; the material itself was cDNA or gDNA.

As processed by the authors: Reference gene primer amplification yielded estimated nucleated cell counts. Sequencing was performed with immunoSEQ multiplex PCR; in TCRdb, only in-frame clones are kept and a portion is missing. D and trimming were read from the DNA, whereas the V and J calls and clone size are those reported in that table. Of 130,000 to 150,000 clones detected, about 85% appear once; the ten largest clones hold roughly 2.7%. Germline values: CDR1 SGHRS, CDR2 YFSETQ. The CDR3 sequence is 15 residues long. V dropped 4 bases and J dropped 5; count of bases not matched to a gene: 11. Material for sequencing was peripheral blood. This clonotype originated in a human donor with acute or convalescent COVID-19. The donor label of this sample is uncertain. The J gene is TRBJ2-5, the V gene TRBV5-1; TRBD2 aligns across 7 bases. CDR3 in amino acids: CASSPGPGGLETQYF. Here the CDR3 DNA reads TGCGCCAGCAGCCCGGGACCCGGGGGGTTGGAGACCCAGTACTTC.